Following are 19 T cell receptor beta chains from one sample sequenced in a study of PD-L1 blockade in urothelial cancer (TCRdb year 2017). Explained via the paper, the time point label denotes: peripheral blood 6 weeks after treatment start. The method behind the library was the immunoSEQ multiplex PCR assay. Entries here come from immuneACCESS through TCRdb and include only in-frame sequences with V and J called. Some clones fail to appear in such tables; in the studies checked, an unresolved V gene covers under half of the shortfall, and the cause of the remainder is unknown. This sample comprises some 40,000 clones, about 89% of them detected only once. Approximately 7.9% of the sample comes from the top ten. The sample in question was PBMCs, obtained around atezolizumab (anti-PD-L1) treatment. The receptors come from a man between 65 and 85 years old with urothelial cancer.

This chain links TRBV5-6 with TRBJ1-3; 10 positions agree with TRBD1. The germline V gene has CDR1 SGHDT and CDR2 YYEEEE. The J segment lost 0 bases and the V segment lost 6 bases, leaving 3 bases of the junction unmatched. The CDR3 is 15 residues long. CDR3: CASNGQGGSGNTIYF. The CDR3 nucleotides are TGTGCCAGCAACGGACAGGGGGGCTCTGGAAACACCATATATTTT. Drawing the rest from reference TRBV5-6 and TRBJ1-3, the complete variable domain is DAGVTQSPTHLIKTRGQQVTLRCSPKSGHDTVSWYQQALGQGPQFIFQYYEEEERQRGNFPDRFSGHQFPNYSSELNVNALLLGDSALYLCASNGQGGSGNTIYFGEGSWLTVV.

The chain links TRBV2 to TRBJ2-3; 8 nucleotides align to TRBD1. V shed 5 bases, J shed 0 bases, and the junction held 4 bases outside the gene matches. The V gene's germline CDR1 is SNHLY and CDR2 FYNNEI. This CDR3 has 15 residues. CDR3 protein: CASSSDRGSTDTQYF. The CDR3 DNA reads TGTGCCAGCAGTTCCGACAGGGGTAGCACAGATACGCAGTATTTT.

The CDR3 DNA sequence: TGTGCCACCAGCAGTGGCAGGGGGCAAGAGACCCAGTACTTC. As protein: CATSSGRGQETQYF. J is TRBJ2-5 and V is TRBV15; 7 nucleotides line up with TRBD1. Germline CDR1 and CDR2: LNHNV and YYDKDF (reference sequence). The CDR3 consists of 14 residues. With V trimmed by 3 bases and J by 2 bases, 3 bases remained unmatched.

This clone was counted once. The rearrangement links TRBV28 to TRBJ2-7, with 10 bases that match TRBD2. The V gene's germline CDR1 is MDHEN and CDR2 SYDVKM. The CDR3 is 13 amino acids. V trimming: 5 bases; J trimming: 6 bases; junction bases outside the gene matches: 4. CDR3 sequence (DNA): TGTGCCAGCAGTCCGCTAGCGGGAGTCGAGCAGTACTTC. The encoded protein is CASSPLAGVEQYF. Using reference TRBV28 and TRBJ2-7 for the parts outside the CDR3, the full variable domain is DVKVTQSSRYLVKRTGEKVFLECVQDMDHENMFWYRQDPGLGLRLIYFSYDVKMKEKGDIPEGYSVSREKKERFSLILESASTNQTSMYLCASSPLAGVEQYFGPGTRLTVT.

The chain carries TRBV19 and TRBJ1-1, with TRBD1 matching 9 bases. This CDR3 is 15 amino acids long. CDR1 and CDR2 from the germline V gene are LNHDA and SQIVND (reference sequence). J gave up 6 bases and V 3 bases, and 8 bases lay outside the gene matches. CDR3 coding DNA: TGTGCCAGTAGTATCGAACAGGGGGCCTTTGCTGAAGCTTTCTTT. Its translation: CASSIEQGAFAEAFF.

The V call is TRBV5-1, the J call TRBJ2-1, with a weak D call TRBD2 (6 bases). CDR3 length equals 16 residues. Germline loops: CDR1 SGHRS, CDR2 YFSETQ. V lost 0 bases, J lost 4 bases, and 14 bases lay in between. CDR3 bases: TGCGCCAGCAGCTTGGAGGGGCTCGGGGGATACAATGAGCAGTTCTTC. Its protein is CASSLEGLGGYNEQFF. Based on the CDR3 plus reference TRBV5-1 and TRBJ2-1, the full variable domain is KAGVTQTPRYLIKTRGQQVTLSCSPISGHRSVSWYQQTPGQGLQFLFEYFSETQRNKGNFPGRFSGRQFSNSRSEMNVSTLELGDSALYLCASSLEGLGGYNEQFFGPGTRLTVL.

The chain carries TRBV6-1 and TRBJ1-4; maybe TRBD1 (6 bases). The CDR3 is 17 amino acids. Between the trimmed V and J ends, which lost 4 bases and 2 bases, there was a span of 17 bases. CDR1 MNHNS and CDR2 SASEGT come from the germline V gene. This CDR3 is CASSAVGGTMTNEKLFF. CDR3 DNA: TGTGCCAGCAGTGCCGTAGGGGGAACAATGACTAATGAAAAACTGTTTTTT.

The rearrangement uses TRBV5-1 and TRBJ1-4; tentatively, D is TRBD1 (5 bases). Germline loops: CDR1 SGHRS, CDR2 YFSETQ. V was clipped by 0 bases and J by 2 bases, with 5 bases between them. The CDR3 length is 14 residues. CDR3: CASSLGQTNEKLFF. CDR3 coding DNA: TGCGCCAGCAGCTTGGGACAGACTAATGAAAAACTGTTTTTT.

The rearrangement uses TRBV10-1 and TRBJ2-2; TRBD1 agrees at 9 bases. The J segment lost 5 bases and the V segment lost 6 bases, leaving 7 bases of the junction unmatched. The CDR3 runs 15 residues. Germline lookup yields CDR1 WNHNN and CDR2 SYGVQD (reference sequence). In DNA form, the CDR3 reads TGCGCCAGCAGCCGGGACAGGGTGGGAACCGGGGAGCTGTTTTTT. Translated, it gives CASSRDRVGTGELFF.

The V and J genes are TRBV5-1 and TRBJ2-1, with 9 bases lining up with TRBD1. Losses at the gene ends were 5 bases for V and 8 bases for J; bases not matched to a gene: 11. CDR1 is SGHRS, CDR2 YFSETQ, per germline. CDR3 length: 15 residues. Here the CDR3 DNA reads TGCGCCAGCAGTTCCGTCGGGACAGGGACCGATGAGCAGTTCTTC. This encodes CASSSVGTGTDEQFF.

This chain uses TRBV6-6 with TRBJ2-7; perhaps TRBD2 as D (5 bases). V gave up 5 bases and J gave up 6 bases, with 11 bases separating them. The length of the CDR3 is 12 residues. CDR1 MNHNY and CDR2 SVGAGI come from the germline V gene (reference sequence). The CDR3 region is CASSREFFEQYF. The CDR3 nucleotides are TGTGCCAGCAGTAGGGAGTTTTTCGAGCAGTACTTC.

The genes are TRBV28 and TRBJ1-2; 7 bases match TRBD1. This CDR3 region has 14 residues. Germline-derived CDR1 and CDR2 are MDHEN and SYDVKM. Germline trimming cut 6 bases from V and 4 bases from J; bases unmatched to any gene: 8. The CDR3 DNA follows: TGTGCCAGCAGACCCGGACAGGCACCCTATGGCTACACCTTC. Encoded protein: CASRPGQAPYGYTF.

CDR3 sequence: CSVVGQGELELSYNEQFF. CDR3 DNA sequence: TGCAGCGTTGTAGGGCAGGGGGAGTTGGAACTCTCCTACAATGAGCAGTTCTTC. This chain joins TRBV29-1 and TRBJ2-1; 7 bases agree with TRBD1. The V gene end was trimmed by 4 bases and the J gene end by 0 bases; junction bases not matched to a gene: 15. The germline V gene encodes CDR1 SQVTM and CDR2 ANQGSEA. The CDR3 extends over 18 amino acids.

The rearrangement links TRBV5-5 to TRBJ1-1, with D possibly being TRBD1 (5 bases). V dropped 4 bases and J dropped 0 bases, with 10 bases sitting between them. Germline-derived CDR1 and CDR2 are SGHKS and YYEKEE (reference sequence). The CDR3 sequence is 14 residues long. The CDR3 DNA follows: TGTGCCAGCAGCAAACCACAGGTGAACACTGAAGCTTTCTTT. Its translation: CASSKPQVNTEAFF.

Worth noting for this clone: Other DNA sequences in the sample encode the same CDR3. The CDR3 loop is CASSLVGGYEQYF. In nucleotides, the CDR3 is TGTGCCAGCAGCTTGGTGGGGGGGTACGAGCAGTACTTC. The chain recombines TRBV5-4 with TRBJ2-7; 7 nucleotides align to TRBD2. CDR3 length: 13 residues. V was clipped by 0 bases and J by 4 bases; unmatched bases: 1. Per the germline V gene, CDR1 is SGHNT and CDR2 is YYREEE (reference sequence). The whole variable domain, filled in from reference TRBV5-4 and TRBJ2-7, reads ETGVTQSPTHLIKTRGQQVTLRCSSQSGHNTVSWYQQALGQGPQFIFQYYREEENGRGNFPPRFSGLQFPNYSSELNVNALELDDSALYLCASSLVGGYEQYFGPGTRLTVT.

V gene TRBV6-1 combines with J gene TRBJ1-1; 7 nucleotides agree with TRBD1. Trimming at V came to 4 bases and at J to 1 base, leaving 3 bases not matched to a gene. The CDR3 length is 14 residues. Germline V gene lookup returns CDR1 MNHNS and CDR2 SASEGT. CDR3 nucleotide sequence: TGTGCCAGCAGTGTACAGGGGTCGAACACTGAAGCTTTCTTT. Amino acid sequence: CASSVQGSNTEAFF.

The genes are TRBV2 and TRBJ2-1, with a tentative D call TRBD2 (5 bases). Germline CDR1 is SNHLY and CDR2 is FYNNEI. The V end was cut by 6 bases, the J end by 6 bases, with 15 bases between. CDR3 length equals 14 residues. The CDR3 loop is CASRGLARVNEQFF. The CDR3 DNA sequence: TGTGCCAGCAGAGGGCTAGCTAGGGTCAATGAGCAGTTCTTC.

V usage is TRBV10-3 and J usage is TRBJ1-1, with 9 bases lining up with TRBD1. CDR3 length: 15 residues. Germline V gene lookup returns CDR1 ENHRY and CDR2 SYGVKD. The V and J ends lost 5 bases and 1 base, in that order; junction bases with no gene match: 5. The CDR3 here is CAISPGTGTNTEAFF. The DNA of the CDR3 is TGTGCCATCAGTCCCGGGACAGGGACGAACACTGAAGCTTTCTTT.

The chain couples TRBV6-1 to TRBJ1-1, with 10 bases lining up with TRBD1. The length of the CDR3 is 15 residues. Germline trimming cut 6 bases from V and 4 bases from J; bases unmatched to any gene: 8. Germline CDR1 reads MNHNS; CDR2 reads SASEGT. CDR3 protein: CASSQTGGGVTEAFF. The CDR3 coding sequence is TGTGCCAGCAGCCAGACAGGGGGCGGGGTCACTGAAGCTTTCTTT.